Below, 22 T cell receptor beta chains from the same sample are listed, as sequenced in a study of shared clonotypes between healthy human individuals. Measured with immunoSEQ multiplex PCR; TCRdb has only the in-frame clones, and not every one. The data hold some 2,000,000 clones, with about 95% observed a single time. CD45RO-negative cells were positively selected for CCR7, leaving out terminally differentiated effector memory CD45RA+ cells. The sequenced sample was naive CD8+ T cells sorted from blood. The receptors were sampled from a man aged 18 to 29 in good health.

The chain recombines TRBV7-9 with TRBJ1-2; TRBD1 matches at 7 bases. With V trimmed by 5 bases and J by 5 bases, 14 bases remained unmatched. CDR3 length: 16 amino acids. Germline V gene lookup returns CDR1 SEHNR and CDR2 FQNEAQ (reference sequence). The CDR3 region is CASSRVGTESLYGYTF. DNA of the CDR3: TGTGCCAGCAGCAGAGTTGGGACAGAGAGCTTATATGGCTACACCTTC.

The chain uses TRBV25-1 and TRBJ1-1; D is unresolved. The V gene's germline CDR1 is MGHDK and CDR2 SYGVNS. The CDR3 has 14 residues. V dropped 1 base and J dropped 5 bases, with 11 bases sitting between them. The CDR3 DNA follows: TGTGCCAGCAGTGAATTGGGAGGACGGACTGAAGCTTTCTTT. It yields the protein CASSELGGRTEAFF.

This clone has a single count. The chain combines TRBV30 with TRBJ2-1; no reliable D call. The CDR3 totals 11 residues. The ends were cut back, 0 bases at V and 8 bases at J, with 5 bases in the middle. Germline V lookup: CDR1 GTSNPN, CDR2 SVGIG (reference sequence). The CDR3: CAWSVADEQFF. The CDR3 DNA follows: TGTGCCTGGAGTGTCGCAGATGAGCAGTTCTTC.

This clone has a single count. The chain joins TRBV10-3 to TRBJ2-1; D perhaps matches TRBD2 (5 bases). The V end was cut by 3 bases, the J end by 8 bases, with 14 bases between. Germline assignment: CDR1 ENHRY and CDR2 SYGVKD. This CDR3 has 14 amino acids. The CDR3 DNA sequence: TGTGCCATCAGTGATCTGGGCGCGGGCGATGAGCAGTTCTTC. Translated: CAISDLGAGDEQFF.

For the CDR3, the DNA is TGCGCCAGCAGCTTGGATCCGACCTCTGGAAACACCATATATTTT. Translation: CASSLDPTSGNTIYF. The rearrangement joins TRBV5-1 to TRBJ1-3; no reliable D call. The CDR3 runs 15 residues. CDR1 and CDR2 from the germline V gene are SGHRS and YFSETQ. V lost 0 bases and J 0 bases, leaving 7 bases between the germline ends.

The sample holds one count of this clone. The chain is built from TRBV5-1 and TRBJ1-2; D possibly corresponds to TRBD1 (6 bases). The CDR3 length is 15 residues. Germline V CDR1 and CDR2: SGHRS, YFSETQ. Trimming removed 3 bases at V and 3 bases at J, with 15 bases between. In DNA form, the CDR3 reads TGCGCCAGCAGCTCCCAATCAGGGGTGGACTATGGCTACACCTTC. It specifies CASSSQSGVDYGYTF.

The rearrangement uses TRBV6-5 and TRBJ1-5, with TRBD1 identical over 8 bases. The CDR3 has 14 residues. CDR1 is MNHEY and CDR2 is SVGAGI in the germline V gene. With 6 bases clipped from V and 6 bases from J, the junction kept 7 bases outside the gene matches. As DNA, the CDR3 is TGTGCCAGCAGAACAGGACAGGGCGGTCAGCCCCAGCATTTT. This codes for CASRTGQGGQPQHF.

This clone was detected only once. The J gene is TRBJ2-1, the V gene TRBV6-1; TRBD2 agrees at 11 bases. Trimming removed 3 bases from V and 7 bases from J; junction bases left unmatched: 2. Germline V gives CDR1 MNHNS, CDR2 SASEGT. The CDR3 loop spans 14 amino acids. CDR3 region: CASSDSGGANEQFF. CDR3 nucleotides: TGTGCCAGCAGTGATAGCGGGGGGGCAAATGAGCAGTTCTTC.

This clone was recorded a few times. This CDR3 reads CASSPGGGNPTDTQYF. In DNA, the CDR3 is TGTGCCAGCAGCCCAGGGGGCGGGAATCCCACAGATACGCAGTATTTT. The rearrangement uses TRBV11-2 and TRBJ2-3; 8 bases line up with TRBD1. The germline CDR1 and CDR2 sequences are SGHAT and FQNNGV. Trimming cost V 5 bases and J 2 bases; bases outside gene matches: 9. The CDR3 extends over 16 amino acids.

The rearrangement joins TRBV25-1 to TRBJ2-7; D ambiguous. Trimming stripped 5 bases from V and 0 bases from J, with 17 bases between. The CDR3 totals 16 residues. Looked up from germline, CDR1 is MGHDK and CDR2 is SYGVNS. CDR3 loop: CASSPSPTPFSYEQYF. CDR3 in DNA: TGTGCCAGCAGTCCATCCCCCACCCCCTTCTCCTACGAGCAGTACTTC.

The chain uses TRBV5-5 and TRBJ1-1, with D possibly TRBD1 on 5 matching bases. This CDR3 has 14 residues. Between the trimmed V and J ends, which lost 0 bases and 4 bases, there was a span of 10 bases. CDR1 is SGHKS, CDR2 YYEKEE, per germline (reference sequence). This chain's CDR3 is CASSLARDVTEAFF. CDR3 coding DNA: TGTGCCAGCAGCTTGGCCAGGGACGTCACTGAAGCTTTCTTT.

The V gene is TRBV4-3, the J gene TRBJ2-2; TRBD2 matches at 7 bases. Looked up from germline, CDR1 is LGHNA and CDR2 is YSLEER. The CDR3 sequence is 17 residues long. Germline trimming cut 0 bases from V and 3 bases from J; bases unmatched to any gene: 7. The CDR3 nucleotides are TGCGCCAGCAGCCAAGATTGGAGTAGCGGGTACACCGGGGAGCTGTTTTTT. Protein product: CASSQDWSSGYTGELFF.

The V call is TRBV14, the J call TRBJ1-2; TRBD1 is a possible D gene (5 bases). The CDR3 runs to 15 residues. The V gene lost 1 base and the J gene lost 5 bases, with 14 bases spanning the gap. Germline loops: CDR1 SGHDN, CDR2 FVKESK. The CDR3: CASSQVAGTGYGYTF. The DNA of the CDR3 is TGTGCCAGCAGCCAAGTCGCCGGGACGGGATATGGCTACACCTTC.

Details on this clone: Other DNA sequences in the same sample also yield this CDR3. The chain is built from TRBV5-6 and TRBJ2-7; possible D gene TRBD1, 6 bases. Between the trimmed V and J ends, which lost 4 bases and 3 bases, there was a span of 11 bases. CDR1 and CDR2 (germline): SGHDT, YYEEEE. This CDR3 region has 13 residues. CDR3: CASSPRGGYEQYF. The CDR3 DNA follows: TGTGCCAGCAGCCCCCGAGGGGGCTACGAGCAGTACTTC.

This chain joins TRBV7-2 and TRBJ2-7; 7 bases map to TRBD2. The length of the CDR3 is 15 residues. From germline, CDR1 is SGHTA and CDR2 FQGNSA. Trimming cost V 1 base and J 3 bases; bases outside gene matches: 6. CDR3 in amino acids: CASSLDRTSFYEQYF. The CDR3 nucleotides read TGTGCCAGCAGCTTAGATCGGACTAGTTTCTACGAGCAGTACTTC.

This clone came up once. The rearrangement uses TRBV28 and TRBJ2-1; no firm D call. From germline, CDR1 is MDHEN and CDR2 SYDVKM. The germline V and J ends were trimmed by 3 bases and 3 bases, with 6 bases remaining between them. This CDR3 is 13 amino acids long. As DNA, the CDR3 is TGTGCCAGCAGTTTCACATACTACAATGAGCAGTTCTTC. This gives the protein CASSFTYYNEQFF.

The rearrangement joins TRBV15 to TRBJ1-2, with D possibly matching TRBD1 (5 bases). CDR3 size: 13 residues. Trimming removed 1 base at V and 3 bases at J, with 6 bases between. Per germline, CDR1 LNHNV and CDR2 YYDKDF (reference sequence). The CDR3 sequence is CATSRVGDYGYTF. The CDR3 DNA is TGTGCCACCAGCAGAGTAGGGGACTATGGCTACACCTTC.

Details on this clone: The same CDR3 is also encoded by other DNA sequences in this sample. The rearrangement joins TRBV19 to TRBJ2-7, with D hard to call. The V end was cut by 3 bases, the J end by 2 bases, with 8 bases between. CDR3 length: 13 residues. Germline CDR1 is LNHDA and CDR2 is SQIVND (reference sequence). Written as DNA, the CDR3 is TGTGCCAGTAGTATTGGACCGACCTACGAGCAGTACTTC. It codes for CASSIGPTYEQYF.

The chain links TRBV6-6 to TRBJ2-1, with no clear D. The CDR3 has 12 amino acids. Germline values: CDR1 MNHNY, CDR2 SVGAGI (reference sequence). Trimming left V 4 bases short and J 4 bases short, with 5 bases between. CDR3: CASSSAYNEQFF. In DNA, the CDR3 is TGTGCCAGCAGTTCCGCTTACAATGAGCAGTTCTTC.

The CDR3 protein is CASKGLAGGGEQYF. The CDR3 DNA reads as TGTGCCAGCAAGGGACTAGCGGGAGGCGGAGAGCAGTACTTC. The V and J genes are TRBV7-9 and TRBJ2-7; 15 positions agree with TRBD2. V shed 7 bases and J 7 bases; nucleotides not matched to a gene: 5. In germline, CDR1 is SEHNR, CDR2 FQNEAQ (reference sequence). The CDR3 length is 14 residues.

This chain links TRBV27 with TRBJ1-2; D is possibly TRBD1 (6 bases). Germline-derived CDR1 and CDR2 are MNHEY and SMNVEV (reference sequence). This CDR3 is built from 12 residues. Trimming removed 7 bases at V and 7 bases at J, with 13 bases between. CDR3 in amino acids: CASMGGRVGYTF. As DNA, the CDR3 is TGTGCCAGCATGGGGGGGCGGGTTGGCTACACCTTC.

CDR3 DNA: TGTGCCAGCAGCCCGCGACCGACCTTCTCCTACGAGCAGTACTTC. It specifies CASSPRPTFSYEQYF. The V gene is TRBV7-9, the J gene TRBJ2-7; unclear D gene. Germline V CDR1 and CDR2: SEHNR, FQNEAQ (reference sequence). V dropped 5 bases and J dropped 0 bases, with 14 bases sitting between them. This CDR3 region has 15 residues.